One sample yielded the 12 T cell receptor beta chains listed below, sequenced in a study of Tregs in tolerant kidney transplant recipients. Sequenced by immunoSEQ multiplex PCR; TCRdb stores in-frame clones only, minus some. Altogether about 83,000 clones are present, 98% being singletons, with the ten largest covering around 0.58%. The sequenced sample was CD4+ T cells from blood, obtained before the transplant. Every receptor here comes from a human donor who received a combined kidney and bone marrow transplant.

This clone was recorded once. The gene calls are TRBV11-3 and TRBJ2-5; a possible D gene is TRBD2 (6 bases). The CDR3 runs 13 residues. Germline values: CDR1 SGHNT, CDR2 YENEEA. V was clipped by 7 bases and J by 4 bases, with 13 bases between them. CDR3 loop: CASTPGSGETQYF. CDR3 DNA: TGTGCCAGCACCCCCGGGAGTGGAGAGACCCAGTACTTC.

In its sample, this clone was seen once. The gene calls are TRBV18 and TRBJ1-2; TRBD1 agrees at 10 bases. Unmatched junction bases numbered 2, after V lost 3 bases and J lost 7 bases. Germline CDR1 KGHSH, CDR2 LQKENI. The CDR3 is 13 amino acids. In DNA form, the CDR3 reads TGTGCCAGCTCACCGGGACAGGGGCCTGGCTACACCTTC. It encodes CASSPGQGPGYTF.

The chain links TRBV5-1 to TRBJ2-1; 8 positions agree with TRBD2. V lost 0 bases, J lost 15 bases, and 8 bases stayed unmatched. Germline V gene data show CDR1 as SGHRS and CDR2 as YFSETQ. CDR3 length: 13 amino acids. Written as DNA, the CDR3 is TGCGCCAGCAGCTTGGTTGGGGAGCGGGAGTGGTTCTTC. It encodes CASSLVGEREWFF.

The gene calls are TRBV19 and TRBJ2-7, with D maybe TRBD1 (6 bases). Germline CDR1 LNHDA, CDR2 SQIVND (reference sequence). The CDR3 sequence is 14 residues long. Deletions cut 4 bases from V and 1 base from J, with 11 bases between. The CDR3 region is CASSSRDISYEQYF. The CDR3 DNA sequence: TGTGCCAGTAGTAGCAGGGACATATCCTACGAGCAGTACTTC.

J is TRBJ1-2 and V is TRBV4-1; TRBD1 agrees at 7 bases. Germline CDR1 MGHRA, CDR2 YSYEKL. The CDR3 sequence is 13 residues long. Trimming removed 0 bases from V and 7 bases from J; junction bases left unmatched: 2. For the CDR3, the DNA is TGCGCCAGCAGCCAAGATCAGGGGGTTGGCTACACCTTC. This sequence encodes CASSQDQGVGYTF.

The V and J genes are TRBV7-3 and TRBJ1-4; D might be TRBD1 (5 bases). The V gene lost 4 bases and the J gene lost 5 bases, with 14 bases spanning the gap. Germline V gene lookup returns CDR1 SGHTA and CDR2 FQGTGA. The CDR3 sequence is 15 residues long. CDR3 in amino acids: CASSWLGGENEKLFF. DNA for the CDR3: TGTGCCAGCAGCTGGTTGGGGGGAGAAAATGAAAAACTGTTTTTT.

The chain joins TRBV4-2 to TRBJ2-5; 10 bases match TRBD2. Germline values: CDR1 LGHNA, CDR2 YNFKEQ. The CDR3 is 18 residues long. The V and J ends lost 4 bases and 2 bases, in that order; junction bases with no gene match: 13. CDR3 sequence reads: CASSPHRRSGREQETQYF. CDR3 in DNA: TGTGCCAGCAGCCCCCATCGACGGAGCGGGAGGGAACAAGAGACCCAGTACTTC.

This rearrangement joins TRBV11-3 to TRBJ2-2; no firm D call. The V gene lost 1 base and the J gene lost 5 bases, with 8 bases spanning the gap. This CDR3 comprises 14 residues. Germline values: CDR1 SGHNT, CDR2 YENEEA. The CDR3 bases are TGTGCCAGCAGCTTAGTGGGCAGTACCGGGGAGCTGTTTTTT. It specifies CASSLVGSTGELFF. Based on the CDR3 plus reference TRBV11-3 and TRBJ2-2, the full variable domain is EAGVVQSPRYKIIEKKQPVAFWCNPISGHNTLYWYLQNLGQGPELLIRYENEEAVDDSQLPKDRFSAERLKGVDSTLKIQPAELGDSAVYLCASSLVGSTGELFFGEGSRLTVL.

J is TRBJ1-2 and V is TRBV6-5; 7 positions match TRBD1. With V trimmed by 6 bases and J by 5 bases, 12 bases remained unmatched. Germline loops: CDR1 MNHEY, CDR2 SVGAGI. The CDR3 is 15 residues long. This CDR3 is CASSPSRQGGYGYTF. CDR3 sequence (DNA): TGTGCCAGCAGCCCCAGCCGACAGGGTGGATATGGCTACACCTTC.

This clone was observed once. The chain employs TRBV5-1 and TRBJ2-1, with 9 bases matching TRBD1. CDR3 size: 15 residues. Germline CDR1 SGHRS, CDR2 YFSETQ. V lost 4 bases and J lost 12; bases outside the gene matches: 14. This CDR3 is CASSPVNRRDRAQFF. DNA for the CDR3: TGCGCCAGCAGCCCGGTAAACCGCCGGGACAGGGCGCAGTTCTTC. The complete variable domain, with remaining parts taken from reference TRBV5-1 and TRBJ2-1, reads KAGVTQTPRYLIKTRGQQVTLSCSPISGHRSVSWYQQTPGQGLQFLFEYFSETQRNKGNFPGRFSGRQFSNSRSEMNVSTLELGDSALYLCASSPVNRRDRAQFFGPGTRLTVL.

The chain uses TRBV5-1 and TRBJ1-2; no firm D call. The length of the CDR3 is 14 residues. V dropped 0 bases and J dropped 2 bases, with 8 bases sitting between them. Germline-derived CDR1 and CDR2 are SGHRS and YFSETQ. For the CDR3, the DNA is TGCGCCAGCAGCTTGGCCGTGGCCAACTATGGCTACACCTTC. Translated: CASSLAVANYGYTF. Using reference TRBV5-1 and TRBJ1-2 for the parts outside the CDR3, the full variable domain is KAGVTQTPRYLIKTRGQQVTLSCSPISGHRSVSWYQQTPGQGLQFLFEYFSETQRNKGNFPGRFSGRQFSNSRSEMNVSTLELGDSALYLCASSLAVANYGYTFGSGTRLTVV.

The chain links TRBV5-4 to TRBJ2-7, with TRBD1 matching 8 bases. Germline CDR1 and CDR2: SGHNT and YYREEE (reference sequence). The CDR3 covers 14 residues. J was trimmed by 3 bases and V by 5 bases; bases with no gene match: 7. The CDR3 reads CASSSGTGFYEQYF. CDR3 nucleotides: TGTGCCAGCAGTTCCGGGACAGGATTCTACGAGCAGTACTTC.